This T cell receptor (beta chain) stems from a study of T cells after yellow fever vaccination (dated by TCRdb to about 2019). Concerning the study at large: The SMART-Seq v4 Ultra Low Input RNA kit was used to prepare libraries from fractions with low cell numbers. Bulk TCR alpha and beta repertoires were sequenced longitudinally to track T-cell clones before and after primary and booster YFV17D yellow fever vaccination. The cohort comprised two healthy male donors, one aged 18 to 30 and one aged 30 to 40 years. Blood was drawn at multiple timepoints before and after primary and secondary immunization, with bulk PBMC replicates and cell subsets isolated.

Results and caveats for the whole study, not just this receptor: A small fraction of clonotypes showed up in both the CD4 and CD8 compartments, probably as a result of convergent recombination. Only a couple of donors were included in the study, so the extent to which the findings can be generalized is limited. The secondary T-cell response was found to be weaker but faster than the primary response, with a peak reached on day 5 rather than on day 15. Because abundant contaminating clonotypes from the bulk population could be contained in FACS-sorted repertoires, computational filtering was required. After the booster, most clones that had expanded after primary vaccination were detected again (almost 97% of CD4 and around nine tenths of CD8), suggesting broad maintenance of memory.

Reading the label with the study, this specimen's treatment or condition is: live attenuated yellow fever vaccine strain. At each blood-draw timepoint, two biological replicates of bulk PBMCs were obtained. A standard Ficoll-Paque protocol was used to isolate PBMCs from peripheral blood. RNA was extracted with TriZol from bulk PBMCs, CD4 and CD8 fractions, and dextramer-positive and dextramer-negative fractions. A distance of 15 bases separates the germline ends of V and J, which lose 0 bases and 6 bases respectively. The germline V gene provides CDR1 SGHRS and CDR2 YFSETQ. The CDR3 numbers 16 residues from cysteine through phenylalanine. This entry keeps only the CDR3 DNA: 48 bases, framed from base 1. Concerning this clonotype: Its antigen remains unidentified. No base qualities exist here, and no much larger clone lies one base off it.

TCR cDNA was synthesized by 5'RACE template switching, through which a universal primer site and unique molecular identifiers were introduced. Priming for cDNA synthesis came from both the TCR alpha and TCR beta constant segments. Library amplification used two PCR steps, and the second PCR step added sample barcodes and sequencing adapters. Sequencing of libraries was done on Illumina HiSeq 2500 (2x100 bp) or NovaSeq (2x150 bp). From the authors' description of their analysis: MIGEC was used to demultiplex reads and collapse the reads into UMI consensus sequences, and MiXCR was used for V(D)J alignment. Vaccine-responding clonotypes were defined with edgeR using replicate PBMC samples, requiring FDR below 0.01 and a log2 fold change above 5 up to day 15. Each bulk clonotype received a CD4 or CD8 identity based on whether the sequenced CD4 or CD8 repertoire contained that clonotype at higher abundance. In-frame beta chains were kept once TCRdb had trimmed the public reads at Q25 with fastp and called clones with MiXCR. Rows matching on CDR3 protein sequence are summarized as one entry with the most common DNA and genes. The V and J calls were not made by the authors but by TCRdb's processing. For this sample the table gives some 560,000 distinct CDR3 sequences, of which about a fifth were detected only once. Over 11% of the sample belongs to the ten largest clones.

The sequence is built from TRBV5-1 and TRBJ2-2; the D segment might be TRBD1 or TRBD2, since each matches 5 bases. The clonotype comes from a man aged 30 to 39 who received the YFV17D yellow fever vaccine. Sequenced material: PBMCs, taken 15 days after the yellow fever booster vaccination. Here is the DNA: TGCGCCAGCAGCTTGGGAGTTTTACGGGGCCCCGGGGAGCTGTTTTTT. Its product reads: CASSLGVLRGPGELFF.